This entry describes one T cell receptor (beta chain). An end of the junction does not agree with germline; a read error may underlie this. The entry originates in a study of T cell repertoires in cytomegalovirus infection. About the research overall: It can be stated that public TCR beta signatures indicated CMV infection as well as a matching HLA type.

Via MiXCR, TCRdb re-called the reads, giving one row per CDR3 protein. The sample shows approximately 500,000 distinct CDR3 sequences, more than 15% of them seen only once. Germline assignment: CDR1 DFQATT and CDR2 SNEGSKA (reference sequence). The CDR3 spans 17 residues. The V and J genes are TRBV20-1 and TRBJ2-5; 10 positions match TRBD2. The receptor comes from a human donor in good health (CMV status not recorded). Some clones in this sample may be carry-over from other donors' samples. The sequenced sample was CD8+ T cells from PBMCs. Here the CDR3 reads CGARDWRPSGGEETQYF. The CDR3 region has the DNA TGCGGTGCTAGAGATTGGCGGCCTAGCGGGGGTGAAGAGACCCAGTACTTC.